Listed below are T cell receptor beta chains from one sample, sequenced in a study of control samples from healthy donors and cancer patients. The table came from immunoSEQ multiplex PCR; TCRdb's copy has only in-frame clones and leaves some out. The sample has under 65,000 clones, 90% seen once. Source material: PBMCs. The receptors derive from a woman in her fifties or sixties with colorectal cancer. CDR3s include the opening cysteine and the closing phenylalanine or tryptophan. A D gene is named only where the DNA matches it firmly. Not all rows give a size; the values are once, few, many and, for expanded clones, a class.

-	-	TRBV5-6	TRBJ1-1	TGTGCCAGCAGCCGCCTTCGGACAGAGAACACTGAAGCTTTCTTT	CASSRLRTENTEAFF
-	-	TRBV19	TRBJ2-3	TGTGCCAGTAGCGGCCTACAGGGCACAGATACGCAGTATTTT	CASSGLQGTDTQYF
-	-	TRBV9	TRBJ2-1	TGTGCCAGCAGCGTTGGCACTAGGGGGTACAATGAGCAGCTCTTC	CASSVGTRGYNEQLF
-	once	TRBV6-5	TRBJ2-7	TGTGCCAGCAGTTACTCGGGGGATCTGAACGAGCAGTACTTC	CASSYSGDLNEQYF
TRBD2	-	TRBV10-3	TRBJ2-3	TGTGCCATCAGTGAGTTGGGACTAGCGGGAGGGCAAGATACGCAGTATTTT	CAISELGLAGGQDTQYF
-	-	TRBV28	TRBJ2-7	TGTGCCAGCAGCGCTCCCGGGACACTACTGAGTTACGAGCAGTACTTC	CASSAPGTLLSYEQYF
TRBD2	-	TRBV28	TRBJ2-1	TGTGCCAGCAGTTTGGGGCGGGAGTATGGAGATGAGCAGTTCTTC	CASSLGREYGDEQFF
-	-	TRBV7-6	TRBJ2-7	TGTGCCAGCAGCCCTACAGGGTCCTCCCGCGGCGAGCAGTACTTC	CASSPTGSSRGEQYF
TRBD1	-	TRBV11-2	TRBJ2-5	TGTGCCAGCAGCTTAGATCGGTGGACAGGGGGCCAAGAGACCCAGTACTTC	CASSLDRWTGGQETQYF
-	-	TRBV9	TRBJ1-1	TGTGCCAGCAGCGTAGATCCGCAGGGCGGCACTGAAGCTTTCTTT	CASSVDPQGGTEAFF
-	-	TRBV5-5	TRBJ2-2	TGTGCCAGCAGCCTAAGCCCATTAGGGGGGAACACCGGGGAGCTGTTTTTT	CASSLSPLGGNTGELFF
-	-	TRBV5-8	TRBJ2-3	TGTGCCAGCAGCTTGAAGGGGATTGTTACAGATACGCAGTATTTT	CASSLKGIVTDTQYF
TRBD1	-	TRBV7-8	TRBJ1-5	TGTGCCAGCAGCCCAGAGACAGGGTATAGCAATCAGCCCCAGCATTTT	CASSPETGYSNQPQHF
-	-	TRBV7-8	TRBJ1-3	TGTGCCAGCAGCTTAGGCTTCCTGTTCGGAAACACCATATATTTT	CASSLGFLFGNTIYF
-	-	TRBV29-1	TRBJ1-2	TGCAGCGTTGTAGGGGATGGCTACACCTTC	CSVVGDGYTF
TRBD2	-	TRBV12-5	TRBJ2-5	TGTGCTAGTGGCCCGGGACTAGCGGGGCAAGAGACCCAGTACTTC	CASGPGLAGQETQYF
TRBD1	-	TRBV30	TRBJ1-2	TGTGCCTGGAGTGTACTGGGACAGGTTAACTATGGCTACACCTTC	CAWSVLGQVNYGYTF
-	-	TRBV25-1	TRBJ2-7	TGTGCCAGCACGGGGGGCGGCGAGCAGTACTTC	CASTGGGEQYF
-	-	TRBV29-1	TRBJ2-1	TGCAGCGTTGGCGGGAAGCAATACTCCTACAATGAGCAGTTCTTC	CSVGGKQYSYNEQFF
-	-	TRBV28	TRBJ2-3	TGTGCCAGCAGTAGGGGAGGAGGCACAGATACGCAGTATTTT	CASSRGGGTDTQYF
-	once	TRBV11-2	TRBJ1-2	TGTGCCAGCAGCCAAGCCGGAGACTATGGCTACACCTTC	CASSQAGDYGYTF
TRBD2	-	TRBV19	TRBJ2-3	TGTGCCAGTAGTATAGATAATACGAGCGGGGGCGATACGCAGTATTTT	CASSIDNTSGGDTQYF
-	-	TRBV5-1	TRBJ1-4	TGCGCCAGCAAGTTTCGGGGCAACCCTAATGAAAAACTGTTTTTT	CASKFRGNPNEKLFF
-	-	TRBV29-1	TRBJ1-1	TGCAGCGGTAGGGACACAATCATGAACACTGAAGCTTTCTTT	CSGRDTIMNTEAFF
-	-	TRBV25-1	TRBJ2-3	TGTGCCAGCAGTACAACAGGGGATACGCAGTATTTT	CASSTTGDTQYF
-	-	TRBV2	TRBJ2-4	TGTGCCAGCAGTGACCGGGGGCCCATTCAGTACTTC	CASSDRGPIQYF
-	-	TRBV5-1	TRBJ1-1	TGCGCCAGCAGCTTGTCGGTTCACAGGGAGACTGAAGCTTTCTTT	CASSLSVHRETEAFF
TRBD1	-	TRBV7-3	TRBJ2-6	TGTGCCAGCAGCCCCCAGGGGGCTGGGGCCAACGTCCTGACTTTC	CASSPQGAGANVLTF
-	few	TRBV4-2	TRBJ2-2	TGTGCCAGCAGCCAAGAATCTGGGAACACCGGGGAGCTGTTTTTT	CASSQESGNTGELFF
-	-	TRBV7-9	TRBJ2-1	TGTGCCAGCAGACCCAGCGGCTACAATGAGCAGTTCTTC	CASRPSGYNEQFF
-	-	TRBV3-1/TRBV3-2	TRBJ1-1	TGTGCCAGCAGCCAAGACGGGGGGACCACTGAAGCTTTCTTT	CASSQDGGTTEAFF
-	-	TRBV6-5	TRBJ2-3	TGTGCCAGCAGTACTGTAGCGGCTAGCACAGATACGCAGTATTTT	CASSTVAASTDTQYF
TRBD1	-	TRBV7-8	TRBJ2-3	TGTGCCAGCAGCCTAGCAGGGACAGGGCTCACAGATACGCAGTATTTT	CASSLAGTGLTDTQYF
TRBD1	-	TRBV9	TRBJ2-7	TGTGCCAGCAGCAGACAGGACAGGTCCTACTACGAGCAGTACTTC	CASSRQDRSYYEQYF
TRBD2	-	TRBV5-6	TRBJ2-3	TGTGCCAGCAGCTTGGAGAGCGGGGGCCCAGGGACGCAGTATTTT	CASSLESGGPGTQYF
-	few	TRBV19	TRBJ1-5	TGTGCCAGTCGAGTTATGGGGTCTGCAAGTGGCAATCAGCCCCAGCATTTT	CASRVMGSASGNQPQHF